This is a list of T cell receptor beta chains from one sample in a study of technical replicates of blood from several donors. TCRdb keeps only in-frame clones here, not all; method: immunoSEQ multiplex PCR. Seen here are 100,000 or so clones, 95% observed once, and the top ten hold around 0.21%. Input material: T cells isolated from PBMCs. The source is a human donor in good health. Each CDR3 is given with its conserved first and last residue. D genes are given only for firm matches. Expanded clones get a size class; other rows say once, few or many, or leave the size out.

d_call: TRBD2; v_call: TRBV5-1; j_call: TRBJ2-2; clone_size: .; cdr3_aa: CASSPGGLWEDTGELFF; cdr3_nt: TGCGCCAGCAGCCCGGGAGGGCTTTGGGAAGACACCGGGGAGCTGTTTTTT
d_call: .; v_call: TRBV4-1; j_call: TRBJ1-6; clone_size: .; cdr3_aa: CASSQGNLLRNSPLHF; cdr3_nt: TGCGCCAGCAGCCAAGGGAACCTCCTCAGGAATTCACCCCTCCACTTT
d_call: TRBD1; v_call: TRBV6-1; j_call: TRBJ2-3; clone_size: .; cdr3_aa: CASRVEGARTDTQYF; cdr3_nt: TGTGCCAGCAGAGTCGAGGGGGCGCGGACAGATACGCAGTATTTT
d_call: .; v_call: TRBV6-5; j_call: TRBJ2-1; clone_size: .; cdr3_aa: CASSYSTPSSYNEQFF; cdr3_nt: TGTGCCAGCAGTTACTCGACACCCAGCTCCTACAATGAGCAGTTCTTC
d_call: TRBD2; v_call: TRBV30; j_call: TRBJ2-1; clone_size: once; cdr3_aa: CAWNNIPQTSVPSNEQFF; cdr3_nt: TGTGCCTGGAATAATATCCCACAAACTAGCGTCCCTTCCAATGAGCAGTTCTTC
d_call: .; v_call: TRBV28; j_call: TRBJ2-7; clone_size: .; cdr3_aa: CASSRSPYSGNYEQYF; cdr3_nt: TGTGCCAGCAGTCGTTCCCCTTATAGCGGAAACTACGAGCAGTACTTC
d_call: .; v_call: TRBV7-9; j_call: TRBJ1-1; clone_size: .; cdr3_aa: CASSFYRVDGTEAFF; cdr3_nt: TGTGCCAGCAGCTTCTACAGGGTTGACGGCACTGAAGCTTTCTTT
d_call: TRBD2; v_call: TRBV2; j_call: TRBJ2-3; clone_size: .; cdr3_aa: CASRLDGGATDTQYF; cdr3_nt: TGTGCCAGCAGGCTTGACGGGGGGGCCACAGATACGCAGTATTTT
d_call: TRBD1; v_call: TRBV5-4; j_call: TRBJ2-7; clone_size: .; cdr3_aa: CASSLDISWGQVSYEQYF; cdr3_nt: TGTGCCAGCAGCTTGGATATTAGTTGGGGACAGGTCTCCTACGAGCAGTACTTC
d_call: TRBD2; v_call: TRBV13; j_call: TRBJ2-2; clone_size: .; cdr3_aa: CASSWGLAGVNTGELFF; cdr3_nt: TGTGCCAGCAGCTGGGGACTAGCGGGAGTGAACACCGGGGAGCTGTTTTTT
d_call: .; v_call: TRBV28; j_call: TRBJ1-2; clone_size: .; cdr3_aa: CASSPLRWGGHYTF; cdr3_nt: TGTGCCAGCAGTCCCCTCAGATGGGGGGGGCACTACACCTTC
d_call: .; v_call: TRBV7-9; j_call: TRBJ2-2; clone_size: once; cdr3_aa: CASRFSTGGELFF; cdr3_nt: TGTGCCAGCAGATTTTCGACAGGCGGGGAGCTGTTTTTT
d_call: TRBD1; v_call: TRBV5-4; j_call: TRBJ2-7; clone_size: .; cdr3_aa: CASSGRDRATHEQYF; cdr3_nt: TGTGCCAGCAGCGGACGGGACAGGGCCACCCACGAGCAGTACTTC
d_call: .; v_call: TRBV5-5; j_call: TRBJ2-7; clone_size: once; cdr3_aa: CASSSEFIYEQYF; cdr3_nt: TGTGCCAGCAGCTCCGAGTTCATCTACGAGCAGTACTTC
d_call: .; v_call: TRBV5-6; j_call: TRBJ1-5; clone_size: .; cdr3_aa: CASSPWLGGAGQPQHF; cdr3_nt: TGTGCCAGCAGCCCCTGGCTCGGGGGGGCGGGGCAGCCCCAGCATTTT
d_call: .; v_call: TRBV5-1; j_call: TRBJ1-1; clone_size: .; cdr3_aa: CASNLLGGNTEAFF; cdr3_nt: TGCGCCAGCAATTTACTGGGAGGGAACACTGAAGCTTTCTTT
d_call: TRBD2; v_call: TRBV7-2; j_call: TRBJ2-1; clone_size: .; cdr3_aa: CASSRVRGSKFF; cdr3_nt: TGTGCCAGCAGCCGGGTGCGGGGGTCCAAGTTCTTC
d_call: TRBD1; v_call: TRBV12-5; j_call: TRBJ2-3; clone_size: few; cdr3_aa: CASGPGQGGDTQYF; cdr3_nt: TGTGCTAGTGGTCCCGGACAGGGGGGAGATACGCAGTATTTT
d_call: .; v_call: TRBV5-5; j_call: TRBJ1-1; clone_size: .; cdr3_aa: CASSFSPTTENTEAFF; cdr3_nt: TGTGCCAGCAGCTTCTCACCTACAACAGAGAACACTGAAGCTTTCTTT
d_call: .; v_call: TRBV28; j_call: TRBJ1-4; clone_size: .; cdr3_aa: CASSPADRRPGEKLFF; cdr3_nt: TGTGCCAGCAGCCCAGCGGACCGGAGGCCGGGTGAAAAACTGTTTTTT